The source of this T cell receptor beta chain is a study of control samples from healthy donors and cancer patients. Trimming stripped 11 bases from V and 0 bases from J, with 14 bases between. The CDR3 loop spans 14 amino acids. Per germline, CDR1 SEHNR and CDR2 FQNEAQ (reference sequence). Assay: immunoSEQ multiplex PCR; the TCRdb copy retains only in-frame clones and omits some. In the table there are approximately 51,000 clones, around 80% of which are singletons. This clone showed up just a few times. This sequence originates from a man between 65 and 85 years old in good health. V gene TRBV7-9 combines with J gene TRBJ1-3; D ambiguous. Sequenced sample: blood. For the CDR3, the DNA is TGTGCCGTAGGCGGAAAAAGCTCTGGAAACACCATATATTTT. Translated, it gives CAVGGKSSGNTIYF.